The 23 T cell receptor beta chains presented below share a single source sample, sequenced in a study of T cells in Graves' hyperthyroidism and ophthalmopathy. Authors of the study amplified TCR beta CDR3 regions from RNA transcripts. When the TCR CDR3 underwent first-round RT-PCR, the HTBI primer set was used. TCRdb reanalysed the multiplex PCR reads using MiXCR and keeps one entry per CDR3 protein. The sample records fewer than 450,000 distinct CDR3 sequences, about a sixth being singletons. Material for sequencing was blood. All receptors come from a woman aged 30 to 39 with Graves' hyperthyroidism that later progressed to Graves' ophthalmopathy.

This clonotype appeared a few times. Given a much more abundant clone one base away, this may be a read error. V usage is TRBV11-3 and J usage is TRBJ1-1, with D perhaps TRBD1 (5 bases). The CDR3 is 17 amino acids. Germline CDR1 is SGHNT and CDR2 is YENEEA. Trimming left V 1 base short and J 4 bases short, with 19 bases between. Here the CDR3 DNA reads TGTGCCAGCAGCTTAGGTTCAGCAGGGATAGGTGGCACTGAAGCTTTCTTT. Encoded protein: CASSLGSAGIGGTEAFF.

This clonotype was picked up many times. The chain joins TRBV28 to TRBJ1-1; TRBD1 matches at 11 bases. Trimming took 5 bases from V and 0 from J; bases not matched to a gene: 5. Germline V gene data show CDR1 as MDHEN and CDR2 as SYDVKM. The CDR3 spans 16 residues. In DNA, the CDR3 is TGTGCCAGCAGTCCGGGACAGGGGGTAATGAACACTGAAGCTTTCTTT. It specifies CASSPGQGVMNTEAFF.

This clonotype was seen more than once but under ten times. A much more abundant neighbour one base away suggests this may be a read error. V usage is TRBV28 and J usage is TRBJ2-1, with D possibly TRBD2 on 5 matching bases. Germline V CDR1 and CDR2: MDHEN, SYDVKM. The V end lost 3 bases, the J end lost 9 bases, and 15 bases lay between the germline ends. This CDR3 comprises 14 residues. The CDR3 region is CASSLAASSSEQFF. The CDR3 nucleotides are TGTGCCAGCAGTTTGGCGGCTAGCTCGAGTGAGCAGTTCTTC.

Ten or more counts support this clonotype. The chain joins TRBV5-5 to TRBJ2-5; no definite D call. The V end was cut by 3 bases, the J end by 5 bases, with 11 bases between. Germline V lookup: CDR1 SGHKS, CDR2 YYEKEE (reference sequence). The CDR3 loop spans 13 amino acids. As DNA, the CDR3 is TGTGCCAGCAGCTGGACCTCCCAGGAGACCCAGTACTTC. Its protein is CASSWTSQETQYF.

This clonotype was detected only a few times. The chain has TRBV7-9 and TRBJ1-4; 9 nucleotides align to TRBD1. The CDR3 loop spans 17 amino acids. Germline V CDR1 and CDR2: SEHNR, FQNEAQ (reference sequence). The V gene end was trimmed by 5 bases and the J gene end by 8 bases; junction bases not matched to a gene: 15. CDR3 coding DNA: TGTGCCAGCAGCACTTCCACTCCGGGACAGGGACACGAAAAACTGTTTTTT. Its translation is CASSTSTPGQGHEKLFF.

This clonotype showed up many times. The chain links TRBV27 to TRBJ2-3, with D possibly being TRBD1 (6 bases). Trimming took off 6 bases at V and 2 bases at J, with 12 bases between the two ends. The CDR3 extends over 14 amino acids. Germline V gene sequence: CDR1 MNHEY, CDR2 SMNVEV (reference sequence). DNA of the CDR3: TGTGCCAGCAGGTCCGGGACACACACAGATACGCAGTATTTT. Translation gives CASRSGTHTDTQYF.

The chain carries TRBV20-1 and TRBJ2-3; TRBD2 matches at 9 bases. J was trimmed by 2 bases and V by 5 bases; bases with no gene match: 8. This CDR3 spans 15 amino acids. Looked up from germline, CDR1 is DFQATT and CDR2 is SNEGSKA (reference sequence). CDR3 loop: CSALSGGTATDTQYF. CDR3 nucleotide sequence: TGCAGTGCTTTAAGCGGGGGGACAGCCACAGATACGCAGTATTTT.

CDR3 loop: CASSPLSWGESAYNEQFF. CDR3 DNA: TGTGCCAGCAGCCCGCTCTCATGGGGGGAATCAGCCTACAATGAGCAGTTCTTC. The gene calls are TRBV7-6 and TRBJ2-1; a possible D gene is TRBD2 (6 bases). Germline V CDR1 and CDR2: SGHVS, FNYEAQ. The V and J ends lost 5 bases and 2 bases respectively, with 22 bases between them. The CDR3 loop spans 18 amino acids.

The chain links TRBV25-1 to TRBJ1-1; D possibly corresponds to TRBD1 (5 bases). CDR1 MGHDK and CDR2 SYGVNS come from the germline V gene. V was trimmed by 7 bases and J by 5 bases, leaving 14 bases between them. CDR3 length: 13 residues. The CDR3: CASIGGVGTEAFF. CDR3 nucleotide sequence: TGTGCCAGCATTGGAGGGGTGGGGACTGAAGCTTTCTTT.

V and J are TRBV10-1 and TRBJ1-5; weak D call: TRBD1 (6 bases). The germline gives CDR1 WNHNN, CDR2 SYGVQD (reference sequence). Trimming took off 7 bases at V and 3 bases at J, with 16 bases between the two ends. The CDR3 consists of 15 residues. DNA of the CDR3: TGCGCCAGCACACAAGGGGGGGCCTCCAATCAGCCCCAGCATTTT. This encodes CASTQGGASNQPQHF.

The rearrangement links TRBV6-1 to TRBJ1-4; D unresolved. Germline assignment: CDR1 MNHNS and CDR2 SASEGT. This CDR3 has 15 residues. Trimming took 0 bases from V and 7 from J, leaving 12 bases between them. This chain's CDR3 is CASSEAPTTSEKLFF. The CDR3 bases are TGTGCCAGCAGTGAAGCGCCCACGACCAGTGAAAAACTGTTTTTT.

The rearrangement links TRBV6-5 to TRBJ1-5; no reliable D call. The CDR3 is made up of 14 amino acids. The germline V and J ends were trimmed by 0 bases and 5 bases, with 8 bases remaining between them. Germline V gene lookup returns CDR1 MNHEY and CDR2 SVGAGI. CDR3 residues: CASSYSTTDQPQHF. For the CDR3, the DNA is TGTGCCAGCAGTTACTCGACCACCGATCAGCCCCAGCATTTT.

This sequence joins TRBV24-1 and TRBJ2-2, with 9 bases identical to TRBD1. V was clipped by 10 bases and J by 3 bases; unmatched bases: 8. The CDR3 extends over 15 amino acids. Germline CDR1 is KGHDR and CDR2 is SFDVKD. The DNA for the CDR3 is TGTGCCACGGGACAGGGAGATCGCGACACCGGGGAGCTGTTTTTT. Protein product: CATGQGDRDTGELFF.

This clonotype appeared many times. The rearrangement joins TRBV6-1 to TRBJ1-6, with a weak D call TRBD1 (6 bases). This CDR3 region has 14 residues. V lost 5 bases and J 7 bases, leaving 12 bases between the germline ends. Germline V lookup: CDR1 MNHNS, CDR2 SASEGT. The CDR3 nucleotides read TGTGCCAGCAGTTTTCTCACAGGGAATTCACCCCTCCACTTT. Protein: CASSFLTGNSPLHF.

This clonotype was observed many times. This chain links TRBV6-1 with TRBJ2-1; D is possibly TRBD1 (5 bases). Trimming removed 3 bases from V and 3 bases from J, with 12 bases in between. The CDR3 runs 15 residues. CDR1 is MNHNS and CDR2 is SASEGT in the germline V gene. CDR3 sequence: CASSDIGVNYNEQFF. The CDR3, as DNA: TGTGCCAGCAGTGATATAGGGGTGAACTACAATGAGCAGTTCTTC.

The rearrangement links TRBV30 to TRBJ1-1; D remains ambiguous. There are 13 residues in the CDR3. Per germline, CDR1 GTSNPN and CDR2 SVGIG (reference sequence). The V and J ends lost 1 base and 4 bases respectively, with 10 bases between them. The CDR3 sequence is CAWSAQEATEAFF. Here the CDR3 DNA reads TGTGCCTGGAGTGCCCAGGAGGCCACTGAAGCTTTCTTT.

This clonotype was counted ten times or more. The chain has TRBV25-1 and TRBJ2-2; perhaps TRBD2 as D (6 bases). V shed 1 base and J shed 3 bases, with 12 bases lying between them. Germline loops: CDR1 MGHDK, CDR2 SYGVNS. CDR3 length: 16 residues. CDR3 residues: CASSEWGGGDTGELFF. The CDR3, as DNA: TGTGCCAGCAGTGAATGGGGAGGTGGTGACACCGGGGAGCTGTTTTTT.

V is TRBV5-1 and J is TRBJ2-1; D possibly matches TRBD1 or TRBD2 (5 bases each). This CDR3 comprises 15 residues. The germline gives CDR1 SGHRS, CDR2 YFSETQ. V was pared by 4 bases and J by 2 bases, with 13 bases between. This CDR3 reads CASSTGRGPYNEQFF. CDR3 sequence (DNA): TGCGCCAGCAGCACTGGACGGGGACCCTACAATGAGCAGTTCTTC. The full variable domain, rest sourced from reference TRBV5-1 and TRBJ2-1, is KAGVTQTPRYLIKTRGQQVTLSCSPISGHRSVSWYQQTPGQGLQFLFEYFSETQRNKGNFPGRFSGRQFSNSRSEMNVSTLELGDSALYLCASSTGRGPYNEQFFGPGTRLTVL.

The sample holds many counts of this clonotype. V usage is TRBV18 and J usage is TRBJ2-3; D possibly uses TRBD1 or TRBD2 (5 bases each). Trimming removed 4 bases at V and 4 bases at J, with 12 bases between. The CDR3 runs 14 residues. Germline lookup yields CDR1 KGHSH and CDR2 LQKENI. The CDR3 region is CASSRQRPPDTQYF. The DNA of the CDR3 is TGTGCCAGCTCACGACAGCGGCCTCCAGATACGCAGTATTTT.

This chain joins TRBV24-1 and TRBJ2-5, with D perhaps matching TRBD2 (5 bases). The germline V gene has CDR1 KGHDR and CDR2 SFDVKD. V lost 5 bases to trimming and J lost 5 bases, with 14 bases between them. The CDR3 sequence is 14 residues long. This CDR3 reads CATSGHESGETQYF. Written as DNA, the CDR3 is TGTGCCACCAGTGGGCACGAATCGGGGGAGACCCAGTACTTC.

This clonotype was counted only a few times. Possible read error: a much larger clone is one base away. V gene TRBV11-2 combines with J gene TRBJ1-4, with D maybe TRBD1 (5 bases). Per germline, CDR1 SGHAT and CDR2 FQNNGV. CDR3 length: 14 residues. The CDR3 DNA is TGTGCCAGCAGCCCCAGGATGGGGCATGAAAAACTGGTTTTT. Its translation is CASSPRMGHEKLVF.

This clonotype was observed many times. The chain employs TRBV12-3 or TRBV12-4 and TRBJ2-7; D is perhaps TRBD1 or TRBD2 (6 bases each). The CDR3 has 11 residues. V was shortened by 9 bases and J by 7 bases, with 13 bases between the two germline ends. DNA for the CDR3: TGTGCCAGTACTAGAGGGGGGGAGCAGTACTTC. This gives the protein CASTRGGEQYF.

This clonotype showed up just once. The J gene is TRBJ2-1, the V gene TRBV30; D gene unclear. Trimming removed 3 bases at V and 0 bases at J, with 9 bases between. CDR1 and CDR2 (germline): GTSNPN, SVGIG (reference sequence). The CDR3 loop spans 14 amino acids. This CDR3 reads CAWRQLSSYNEQFF. Written as DNA, the CDR3 is TGTGCCTGGAGGCAGCTTAGCTCCTACAATGAGCAGTTCTTC.